A single sample gave rise to the 6 T cell receptor beta chains below, sequenced in a study of vaccination effects on CD4 cells after COVID-19. Profiled with immunoSEQ multiplex PCR; TCRdb holds only in-frame clones, not every one. The data show 80,000 to 95,000 clones, around four fifths seen once. These receptors lack a known antigen. Sequencing in the ViraFEST assay came after antigen-specific CD4+ T cells had been expanded with viral peptide pools, which were used to stimulate PBMC. CD4+ T cell isolation took place after 10 days of culture. Two doses of BNT162b2 or mRNA-1273 vaccine were administered to participants. The sample here was CD4+ T cells from PBMCs cultured with HCoV-OC43 spike peptides, taken after COVID-19 vaccination. Subset denoted: HCoV-OC43 spike overlapping peptide pool stimulation. The receptors shown here come from a human donor who received a COVID-19 vaccine.

This chain links TRBV5-5 with TRBJ1-5; D is unclear. The CDR3 spans 15 residues. V was shortened by 0 bases and J by 9 bases, with 16 bases between the two germline ends. The germline V gene encodes CDR1 SGHKS and CDR2 YYEKEE (reference sequence). In DNA, the CDR3 is TGTGCCAGCAGCTTGGCCTGGCCGGAGGGCCGGCCCCAGCATTTT. As protein: CASSLAWPEGRPQHF.

V gene TRBV15 combines with J gene TRBJ1-1; D not resolved. The CDR3 totals 13 residues. Per germline, CDR1 LNHNV and CDR2 YYDKDF (reference sequence). Trimming removed 3 bases from V and 0 bases from J, with 5 bases in between. CDR3 DNA: TGTGCCACCAGCAGCGAGATGAACACTGAAGCTTTCTTT. Its translation: CATSSEMNTEAFF.

This chain uses TRBV6-5 with TRBJ1-1; no reliable D call. The length of the CDR3 is 15 residues. Trimming shortened V by 0 bases and J by 1 base, and 9 bases separated the two germline ends. Germline assignment: CDR1 MNHEY and CDR2 SVGAGI. CDR3 loop: CASSYSNRRNTEAFF. CDR3 in DNA: TGTGCCAGCAGTTACTCGAACAGAAGGAACACTGAAGCTTTCTTT.

The gene calls are TRBV7-8 and TRBJ1-2; the match to TRBD1 covers 7 bases. V lost 3 bases, J lost 8 bases, and 6 bases stayed unmatched. Germline V lookup: CDR1 SGHVS, CDR2 FQNEAQ. The CDR3 totals 13 residues. CDR3 sequence reads: CASSFEPGGGYTF. The CDR3 DNA follows: TGTGCCAGCAGCTTCGAACCAGGGGGGGGCTACACCTTC.

This sequence joins TRBV18 and TRBJ1-3; 8 nucleotides agree with TRBD1. Germline values: CDR1 KGHSH, CDR2 LQKENI. This CDR3 has 16 amino acids. V lost 3 bases, J lost 4 bases, and 8 bases stayed unmatched. The chain's CDR3 is CASSPSSGGEGNTIYF. DNA of the CDR3: TGTGCCAGCTCACCTTCATCAGGGGGCGAAGGAAACACCATATATTTT.

This clone was recorded a few times. The CDR3 sequence is CASRPTGRGISGANVLTF. The CDR3, as DNA: TGCGCCAGCAGACCGACAGGGAGGGGCATCTCTGGGGCCAACGTCCTGACTTTC. The V and J genes are TRBV10-2 and TRBJ2-6; TRBD1 or TRBD2 may be the D gene (7 bases each). The CDR3 has 18 residues. Trimming took 6 bases from V and 0 from J, leaving 18 bases between them. CDR1 and CDR2 (germline): WSHSY, SAAADI.